The clone carrying this T cell receptor (delta chain) has just a few counts. For this DNA, TCRdb reports the protein of a much larger clone, which diverges at residue 5, most likely from a read error; the protein presented here is translated directly from the DNA. The data stem from a study of gamma delta lymphoproliferative disorders and STAT genes. TCRdb reprocessed the multiplex PCR reads through CATT. The sample contains approximately 2,500 delta-chain clones, approximately 1.5% of which appear only once. The receptor sequences were amplified from genomic DNA of peripheral blood mononuclear cells. Germline V lookup: CDR1 GEAIGNYY, CDR2 EKD. The germline V and J ends were trimmed by 3 bases and 0 bases, with 25 bases remaining between them. The CDR3 spans 19 residues.

Sequencing was performed on blood. This TCR was sampled from a human donor in good health. The chain joins TRDV2 to TRDJ1; tentative D call: TRDD3 (6 bases). DNA of the CDR3: TGTGCCTGTGACGCCGTTCAAGGCCGACTGGGCTCTTACACCGATAAACTCATCTTT. As protein: CACDAVQGRLGSYTDKLIF.